In this sample, the clone carrying this TCR beta chain turned up a few times. RNA transcripts were the template for amplifying TCR beta CDR3 regions. When the TCR CDR3 underwent first-round RT-PCR, the HTBI primer set was used. MiXCR, run by TCRdb on the multiplex PCR reads, gives a single entry per CDR3 protein. The sample contains about 740,000 distinct CDR3 sequences, 11% to 15% of which appear only once. These data originate in a study of T cells in Graves' hyperthyroidism and ophthalmopathy. The sample taken for sequencing was blood. This clonotype was obtained from a woman aged 18-30 years with Graves' hyperthyroidism.

The CDR3 loop reads CASSNRQGNSPLHF. CDR3 DNA: TGTGCCAGTAGTAATCGACAGGGTAATTCACCCCTCCACTTT. The chain joins TRBV19 to TRBJ1-6, with TRBD1 identical over 7 bases. Germline CDR1 LNHDA, CDR2 SQIVND (reference sequence). CDR3 length equals 14 residues. The V gene end was trimmed by 4 bases and the J gene end by 6 bases; junction bases not matched to a gene: 3. The full variable domain, in which reference TRBV19 and TRBJ1-6 provide the parts outside the CDR3, is DGGITQSPKYLFRKEGQNVTLSCEQNLNHDAMYWYRQDPGQGLRLIYYSQIVNDFQKGDIAEGYSVSREKKESFPLTVTSAQKNPTAFYLCASSNRQGNSPLHFGNGTRLTVT.